This T cell receptor beta chain is from a study of CD8+ T cells in alopecia areata. Treatment specified: oral pan-JAK inhibitor, 5-10 mg twice daily. RNA was extracted and reverse transcribed into cDNA as the sequencing template. Method: immunoSEQ multiplex PCR; TCRdb's copy keeps in-frame clones and lacks some. The data contain some 120,000 clones, over 60% of them singletons. V gave up 1 base and J gave up 4 bases; unmatched junction bases: 22. This CDR3 is 20 amino acids long. Germline V gene lookup returns CDR1 SGHRS and CDR2 YFSETQ. The chain has TRBV5-1 and TRBJ2-5; 7 bases are a match to TRBD2. This TCR derives from a human donor with alopecia areata. The sample in question was CD4+ T cells sorted from blood, obtained at week 4, from a patient treated with tofacitinib. The CDR3 region is CASSLIRPSPSGVVRETQYF. DNA of the CDR3: TGCGCCAGCAGCTTGATTCGTCCCTCCCCCAGCGGGGTTGTCCGAGAGACCCAGTACTTC.